The entry that follows covers one T cell receptor (beta chain) sequence. Its matching antigen is unknown. TCRdb's copy holds only in-frame clones and misses some; the assay was immunoSEQ multiplex PCR. The sample holds about a million clones; about 70% are singletons and the top ten take approximately 1.5%. CDR1 LGHNA and CDR2 YSLEER come from the germline V gene. V shed 3 bases, J shed 4 bases, and the junction held 7 bases outside the gene matches. The CDR3 runs to 16 residues. This entry is derived from a study of shared clonotypes between healthy human individuals. The wider study: There were three CD4 naive, three CD4 memory, two CD8 naive and one CD8 memory plates per donor.

Notes on the study in general: For naive CD4 cells, roughly 5% of clonotypes were shared across a handful of donors. Generation probabilities were higher for clonotypes shared across all four sorted-subset donors than for unshared ones.

The TCR originated in a man in his late teens or twenties in good health. Source material: memory CD4+ T cells sorted from blood. Regarding subset: CD45RA-negative fraction. The chain has TRBV4-3 and TRBJ2-2; 8 bases fit TRBD2. The CDR3 coding sequence is TGCGCCAGCAGCCAGGGTTTAGCGGGGTTCACCGGGGAGCTGTTTTTT. Amino acids: CASSQGLAGFTGELFF.